This T cell receptor (beta chain) was profiled in a study of regulatory T cells in long-lasting Graves disease. Germline-derived CDR1 and CDR2 are DFQATT and SNEGSKA (reference sequence). The CDR3 contains 19 residues. The junction had 17 bases not matched to a gene; V was cut back by 6 bases and J by 5 bases. Noted time point: newly diagnosed GD, antithyroid drugs for less than 3 months. PBMC-derived RNA was used for the TCR library. Through Arm-PCR of CDR3 regions and iRepertoire HTBI primers, TCR beta libraries were built. TCRdb reprocessed the multiplex PCR reads with MiXCR, giving one entry per CDR3 protein. The sample has 250,000 to 300,000 distinct CDR3 sequences, under 20% seen once; the top ten hold approximately 15%. A few counts support this clonotype. The same data also went into a second study, on T cells in Graves' hyperthyroidism and ophthalmopathy.

The specimen was peripheral blood mononuclear cells (PBMCs), collected at new diagnosis, from a patient treated with antithyroid drugs. The source of this sequence is a woman aged 25 to 45 with Graves disease. The chain recombines TRBV20-1 with TRBJ2-3; the match to TRBD2 covers 16 bases. The CDR3 region is CSATIAGTSGGVILDTQYF. The CDR3 region has the DNA TGCAGTGCCACTATCGCGGGGACTAGCGGGGGGGTGATATTAGATACGCAGTATTTT.